Listed below are T cell receptor beta chains from one sample, sequenced in a study of regulatory T cells in long-lasting Graves disease. TCRdb fed the multiplex PCR reads into MiXCR, producing one record per CDR3 protein. The sample has 380,000 or so distinct CDR3 sequences; 15% to 20% are singletons. These data also formed part of another study, on T cells in Graves' hyperthyroidism and ophthalmopathy.

The sequencing here drew on peripheral blood mononuclear cells (PBMCs), taken at new diagnosis, from a patient treated with antithyroid drugs. These receptors all stem from a woman aged 18-30 years with Graves disease. The CDR3 runs from the conserved cysteine through the conserved F or W. Fields, in order: J gene, clone size, V gene, CDR3 length, D gene, CDR3 protein, CDR3 DNA. The D gene is left open where the match is weak. The size of a clone is reported for some rows only, either as once, few or many, or as a class for expanded clones.

>TRBJ2-7|few|TRBV6-2/TRBV6-3|15|TRBD1
CASNTGTGEYNEQYF
TGTGCCAGCAATACTGGGACAGGGGAATACAACGAGCAGTACTTC
>TRBJ2-1|many|TRBV19|11|-
CASSIGEREFF
TGTGCCAGTAGCATCGGAGAGAGGGAGTTCTTC
>TRBJ2-1|few|TRBV4-1|14|TRBD1
CASSPRQGAGEQFF
TGCGCCAGCAGCCCCCGCCAGGGGGCGGGTGAGCAGTTCTTC
>TRBJ1-2|many|TRBV10-3|14|-
CAISPLSQTGGYTF
TGTGCCATCAGTCCTTTAAGCCAGACAGGTGGCTACACCTTC
>TRBJ1-5|-|TRBV19|14|-
CASSPRDNTQPQHF
TGTGCCAGTAGTCCGCGGGACAACACACAACCCCAGCATTTT
>TRBJ2-1|-|TRBV5-1|13|-
CASSLGWSNEQFF
TGCGCCAGCAGCTTGGGCTGGAGCAATGAGCAGTTCTTC
>TRBJ1-2|many|TRBV28|12|-
CASSNPGRGYTF
TGTGCCAGCAGTAACCCCGGCAGAGGCTACACCTTC
>TRBJ2-6|few|TRBV6-1|15|-
CASSEGGTPANVLTF
TGTGCCAGCAGTGAAGGCGGGACTCCGGCCAACGTCCTGACTTTC
>TRBJ1-2|-|TRBV2|12|-
CASIDPNYGYTF
TGTGCCAGCATTGATCCTAACTATGGCTACACCTTC
>TRBJ2-3|many|TRBV7-3|14|TRBD1
CASSKGQDTDTQYF
TGTGCCAGCTCTAAGGGACAGGACACAGATACGCAGTATTTT
>TRBJ2-3|many|TRBV3-1|16|TRBD1
CASSPRTGPSTDTQYF
TGTGCCAGCAGCCCCCGGACAGGGCCTAGCACAGATACGCAGTATTTT
>TRBJ1-3|many|TRBV18|15|-
CASSKTPSSGNTIYF
TGTGCCAGCTCAAAGACACCGAGCTCTGGAAACACCATATATTTT
>TRBJ1-4|-|TRBV9|15|-
CASSVDPGPNEKLFF
TGTGCCAGCAGCGTAGATCCGGGACCGAATGAAAAACTGTTTTTT
>TRBJ2-5|many|TRBV12-3/TRBV12-4|14|-
CASSPPSGHETQYF
TGTGCCAGCAGTCCCCCATCGGGGCACGAGACCCAGTACTTC
>TRBJ2-2|-|TRBV7-9|12|-
CASTQGAGELFF
TGTGCCAGCACGCAGGGAGCCGGGGAGCTGTTTTTT
>TRBJ2-1|many|TRBV11-2|18|-
CASSLYRVPGGGPNEQFF
TGTGCCAGCAGCTTGTATCGGGTCCCAGGGGGGGGCCCGAATGAGCAGTTCTTC
>TRBJ2-2|many|TRBV11-2|15|-
CASSLTPQSTGELFF
TGTGCCAGCAGCTTAACCCCCCAGAGCACCGGGGAGCTGTTTTTT
>TRBJ2-7|many|TRBV6-1|14|TRBD2
CASSKLAGGPEQYF
TGTGCCAGCAGTAAACTAGCGGGGGGGCCCGAGCAGTACTTC